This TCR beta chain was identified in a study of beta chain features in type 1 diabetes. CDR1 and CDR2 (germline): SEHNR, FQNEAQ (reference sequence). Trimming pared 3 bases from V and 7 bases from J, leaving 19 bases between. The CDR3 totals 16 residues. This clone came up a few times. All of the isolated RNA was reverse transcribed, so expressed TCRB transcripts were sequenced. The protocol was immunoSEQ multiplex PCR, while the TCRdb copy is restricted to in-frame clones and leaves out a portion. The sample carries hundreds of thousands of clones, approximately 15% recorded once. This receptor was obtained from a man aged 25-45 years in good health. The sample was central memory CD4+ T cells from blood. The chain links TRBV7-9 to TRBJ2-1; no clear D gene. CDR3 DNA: TGTGCCAGCAGCTTGGCCGGGTTCTCGGATGGGAATGAGCAGTTCTTC. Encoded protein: CASSLAGFSDGNEQFF.